A selection of T cell receptor beta chains follows, all from one sample in a study of blood T cell repertoires in COVID-19. Profiling relied on immunoSEQ multiplex PCR, and the TCRdb table lists in-frame clones only, not all of them. This sample has about 82,000 clones; around four fifths occur once, and the top ten carry over 15%. Sequenced sample: peripheral blood. The receptor source for this set is a woman in her sixties with acute or convalescent COVID-19. Each CDR3 is given with its conserved first and last residue. The D gene is left open where the match is weak. Where a row states a size, it is once, few, many or the class of an expanded clone; other rows omit it.

D: -; size: -; V: TRBV25-1; J: TRBJ1-1; DNA: TGTGCCAGCAGTGAATCCGGGGGATCGTACACTGAAGCTTTCTTT; CDR3: CASSESGGSYTEAFF
D: -; size: -; V: TRBV4-1; J: TRBJ1-1; DNA: TGCGCCAGCAGCCAGGACAGTATGGGAACTGAAGCTTTCTTT; CDR3: CASSQDSMGTEAFF
D: -; size: -; V: TRBV6-5; J: TRBJ1-1; DNA: TGTGCCAGCAGTTACTCATTATTGAACACTGAAGCTTTCTTT; CDR3: CASSYSLLNTEAFF
D: TRBD2; size: -; V: TRBV7-6; J: TRBJ2-1; DNA: TGTGCCAGCAGCCCCCTGTCTGGGACTAACAATGAGCAGTTCTTC; CDR3: CASSPLSGTNNEQFF
D: -; size: -; V: TRBV12-3/TRBV12-4; J: TRBJ1-5; DNA: TGTGCCAGCAGGCCCACTGGGCCAGGGCCCCAGCATTTT; CDR3: CASRPTGPGPQHF
D: -; size: -; V: TRBV20-1; J: TRBJ1-5; DNA: TGCAGTGCTAGTGTGGACAGCGGACTTTATAGCAATCAGCCCCAGCATTTT; CDR3: CSASVDSGLYSNQPQHF
D: -; size: -; V: TRBV7-6; J: TRBJ1-1; DNA: TGTGCCAGCAGCTTTGTATCGATCTCCGGTGGTGAAGCTTTCTTT; CDR3: CASSFVSISGGEAFF
D: -; size: -; V: TRBV10-3; J: TRBJ1-1; DNA: TGTGCCATCAGTGTGGACGGGGGGAACACTGAAGCTTTCTTT; CDR3: CAISVDGGNTEAFF
D: -; size: -; V: TRBV6-6; J: TRBJ2-1; DNA: TGTGCCAGCGGCGGTCCCAGACTGGGGCTCTTC; CDR3: CASGGPRLGLF
D: TRBD1; size: -; V: TRBV7-2; J: TRBJ1-1; DNA: TGTGCCAGCAGCCCGCCACAGGGGAAATGGACTGAAGCTTTCTTT; CDR3: CASSPPQGKWTEAFF
D: -; size: -; V: TRBV18; J: TRBJ2-5; DNA: TGTGCCAGCTCACCGAGGCATTCGGAGGGATCCCCGGACCACGGGTGGCCCGGCTACTTC; CDR3: CASSPRHSEGSPDHGWPGYF
D: -; size: few; V: TRBV20-1; J: TRBJ1-5; DNA: TGCAGTGCTAGTTTCCAGGGGCGGAACAATCAGCCCCAGCATTTT; CDR3: CSASFQGRNNQPQHF
D: TRBD1; size: -; V: TRBV6-5; J: TRBJ2-2; DNA: TGTGCCAGTGGGACAGGGATTAACACCGGGGAGCTGTTTTTT; CDR3: CASGTGINTGELFF
D: TRBD1; size: once; V: TRBV28; J: TRBJ1-2; DNA: TGTGCCAGCAGCCGCGGACAGGGGGTGTGGTATGGCTACACCTTC; CDR3: CASSRGQGVWYGYTF
D: -; size: -; V: TRBV6-1; J: TRBJ2-5; DNA: TGTGCCAGCAGTGAAGGTCTCAGGCAGGGACAAGAGACCCAGTACTTC; CDR3: CASSEGLRQGQETQYF
D: -; size: -; V: TRBV7-2; J: TRBJ1-3; DNA: TGTGCCAGCAGCTCCTACAGGGTTGATGAAAACACCATATATTTT; CDR3: CASSSYRVDENTIYF
D: -; size: -; V: TRBV11-2; J: TRBJ1-2; DNA: TGTGCCAGCAGCTTAGATCCGGGCAGGGCCTATGGCTACACCTTC; CDR3: CASSLDPGRAYGYTF
D: TRBD2; size: few; V: TRBV10-3; J: TRBJ2-1; DNA: TGTGCCATCAGTGAGGTAGGGACTAGCGGGGGGGCCGTGAGAAGATCCTACAATGAGCAGTTCTTC; CDR3: CAISEVGTSGGAVRRSYNEQFF
D: TRBD1; size: -; V: TRBV7-9; J: TRBJ2-7; DNA: TGTGCCAGCAGCCCTAACCGGGACAGGGCCTACGAGCAGTACTTC; CDR3: CASSPNRDRAYEQYF
D: TRBD2; size: -; V: TRBV18; J: TRBJ2-3; DNA: TGTGCCAGCTCACCAACCTTAGGAGCGGGGGGCACAGATACGCAGTATTTT; CDR3: CASSPTLGAGGTDTQYF
D: -; size: -; V: TRBV15; J: TRBJ1-4; DNA: TGTGCCACCAGCAGAGTTTGGGGCGTAAATGAAAAACTGTTTTTT; CDR3: CATSRVWGVNEKLFF
D: TRBD2; size: -; V: TRBV19; J: TRBJ2-7; DNA: TGTGCCAGTAAAGGTTCAGCTAGCGGGGGTGCCTACGAGCAGTACTTC; CDR3: CASKGSASGGAYEQYF
D: TRBD1; size: -; V: TRBV4-3; J: TRBJ1-2; DNA: TGCGCCAGCAGCCAGATGGGACAGAGCTATGGCTACACCTTC; CDR3: CASSQMGQSYGYTF
D: TRBD2; size: -; V: TRBV6-5; J: TRBJ2-7; DNA: TGTGCCAGCAGGGGCCGTAATAGCGGGAGGGCCTCCCAGTACTTC; CDR3: CASRGRNSGRASQYF
D: TRBD2; size: -; V: TRBV7-8; J: TRBJ2-5; DNA: TGTGCCAGCAGCCTCCGGTCAGCGGGGGTGGGGGAGACCCAGTACTTC; CDR3: CASSLRSAGVGETQYF
D: -; size: few; V: TRBV12-3/TRBV12-4; J: TRBJ1-6; DNA: TGTGCCAGCAGTATCAACAGGGATTCACCCCTCCACTTT; CDR3: CASSINRDSPLHF
D: -; size: -; V: TRBV2; J: TRBJ2-7; DNA: TGTGCCAGCAGTGAAACTTTAGACGAGCAGTACTTC; CDR3: CASSETLDEQYF
D: -; size: -; V: TRBV5-8; J: TRBJ1-6; DNA: TGTGCCAGCAGCCTTAATTCACCCCTCCACTTT; CDR3: CASSLNSPLHF
D: -; size: -; V: TRBV7-2; J: TRBJ1-6; DNA: TGTGCCAGCAGTTCCGGACTCTTATCACCCCTCCACTTT; CDR3: CASSSGLLSPLHF
D: -; size: -; V: TRBV3-1/TRBV3-2; J: TRBJ1-2; DNA: TGTGCCAGCAGCCTTAGGCGGGGGAACTATGGCTACACCTTC; CDR3: CASSLRRGNYGYTF
D: TRBD2; size: -; V: TRBV6-5; J: TRBJ2-7; DNA: TGTGCCAGCAGTTTTCCTTCGAGCGGGAGGGGCGAGCAGTACTTC; CDR3: CASSFPSSGRGEQYF
D: TRBD2; size: -; V: TRBV6-5; J: TRBJ2-7; DNA: TGTGCCAGCAGTTACGCGGCGGGAGAATCCTACGAGCAGTACTTC; CDR3: CASSYAAGESYEQYF
D: TRBD1; size: -; V: TRBV4-1; J: TRBJ1-4; DNA: TGCGCCAGCAGCGAAAGACAGGGGGTCCTTAATGAAAAACTGTTTTTT; CDR3: CASSERQGVLNEKLFF
D: TRBD1; size: -; V: TRBV10-2; J: TRBJ1-5; DNA: TGCGCCAGCAGTGGTGGAGTTGGACAGGCCCAGCATTTT; CDR3: CASSGGVGQAQHF
D: TRBD2; size: -; V: TRBV7-2; J: TRBJ2-5; DNA: TGTGCCAGCAGCTTTAGCGGGGGGGCCGGGGAGACCCAGTACTTC; CDR3: CASSFSGGAGETQYF
D: TRBD2; size: -; V: TRBV3-1/TRBV3-2; J: TRBJ2-1; DNA: TGTGCCAGCAGCCCCAGACCTAGCGGGCTGTCAGAGCAGTTCTTC; CDR3: CASSPRPSGLSEQFF
D: -; size: -; V: TRBV3-1/TRBV3-2; J: TRBJ1-2; DNA: TGTGCCAGCAGCCATCAATCCCCCGAGGGCTACACCTTC; CDR3: CASSHQSPEGYTF
D: -; size: -; V: TRBV19; J: TRBJ1-2; DNA: TGTGCCAGCAGGGACTCTCCCTTCTATGGCTACACCTTC; CDR3: CASRDSPFYGYTF
D: -; size: -; V: TRBV30; J: TRBJ2-5; DNA: TGTGCCTGGAGTGTTAGGGCCACGGGGGAGACCCAGTACTTC; CDR3: CAWSVRATGETQYF
D: -; size: once; V: TRBV30; J: TRBJ1-3; DNA: TGTGCCTGGGAACCAGGATTTAGAAACACCATATATTTT; CDR3: CAWEPGFRNTIYF
D: -; size: -; V: TRBV3-1/TRBV3-2; J: TRBJ1-2; DNA: TGTGCCAGCAGCCAGGAGGCTTATGGCTACACCTTC; CDR3: CASSQEAYGYTF
D: -; size: -; V: TRBV5-1; J: TRBJ2-3; DNA: TGCGCCAGCAGCTTGGGCGGCGGGGTTAGCACAGATACGCAGTATTTT; CDR3: CASSLGGGVSTDTQYF